One and the same sample provided the 27 T cell receptor beta chains below, sequenced in a study of shared clonotypes between healthy human individuals (TCRdb year 2020). The receptor library was made with the immunoSEQ multiplex PCR assay. The table comes from immuneACCESS by way of TCRdb, which keeps in-frame sequences with V and J called. Part of the clones is missing from these tables; in studies checked, under half for an unresolved V gene and the rest for unknown reasons. Present in this sample are fewer than 600,000 clones, 70% to 80% of which were seen just once. 12% of the sample is in the top ten clones. Specimen: PBMCs. The receptors come from a woman aged 40 to 50 in good health. Some clones in this sample may be carry-over from other donors' samples.

As for this clone: In the same sample, other DNA sequences code for this CDR3. The genes are TRBV28 and TRBJ2-7, with unresolved D. CDR3 length equals 12 residues. V lost 1 base and J lost 3, with 4 bases in between. Germline V gives CDR1 MDHEN, CDR2 SYDVKM. Here the CDR3 reads CASSLSRYEQYF. The CDR3 DNA sequence: TGTGCCAGCAGTTTATCCCGCTACGAGCAGTACTTC. Full variable domain (missing parts from reference TRBV28 and TRBJ2-7): DVKVTQSSRYLVKRTGEKVFLECVQDMDHENMFWYRQDPGLGLRLIYFSYDVKMKEKGDIPEGYSVSREKKERFSLILESASTNQTSMYLCASSLSRYEQYFGPGTRLTVT.

This clone appeared a single time. V and J are TRBV2 and TRBJ1-5; no reliable D call. The CDR3 extends over 13 amino acids. Deletions cut 1 base from V and 4 bases from J, with 5 bases between. Germline values: CDR1 SNHLY, CDR2 FYNNEI. The CDR3 DNA reads TGTGCCAGCAGTGAAGAACAAAATCAGCCCCAGCATTTT. Amino acids: CASSEEQNQPQHF.

This clone was detected a few times. This sequence joins TRBV4-3 and TRBJ1-4; possible D gene TRBD1, 5 bases. Germline CDR1 is LGHNA and CDR2 is YSLEER. CDR3 length: 17 residues. Trimming removed 0 bases at V and 0 bases at J, with 11 bases between. The CDR3 sequence: CASSQDPPGSTNEKLFF. Here the CDR3 DNA reads TGCGCCAGCAGCCAAGATCCCCCAGGGTCAACTAATGAAAAACTGTTTTTT.

The V gene is TRBV27, the J gene TRBJ2-7; D is possibly TRBD2 (5 bases). Germline V gives CDR1 MNHEY, CDR2 SMNVEV (reference sequence). CDR3 length equals 14 residues. The V and J ends lost 6 bases and 3 bases respectively, with 15 bases between them. The CDR3 is CASSPVGVHYEQYF. CDR3 bases: TGTGCCAGCAGCCCGGTCGGGGTCCACTACGAGCAGTACTTC.

V is TRBV9 and J is TRBJ1-1; TRBD1 might be the D (5 bases). This CDR3 is built from 14 residues. Trimming removed 4 bases at V and 4 bases at J, with 14 bases between. The germline V gene encodes CDR1 SGDLS and CDR2 YYNGEE. For the CDR3, the DNA is TGTGCCAGCAGCTTAGGGGAGGTGGGCACTGAAGCTTTCTTT. Protein: CASSLGEVGTEAFF. The variable domain in full, with the rest retrieved from reference TRBV9 and TRBJ1-1, is DSGVTQTPKHLITATGQRVTLRCSPRSGDLSVYWYQQSLDQGLQFLIQYYNGEERAKGNILERFSAQQFPDLHSELNLSSLELGDSALYFCASSLGEVGTEAFFGQGTRLTVV.

This clone was observed a single time. V usage is TRBV5-4 and J usage is TRBJ2-7, with TRBD2 matching over 10 bases. Germline assignment: CDR1 SGHNT and CDR2 YYREEE (reference sequence). The CDR3 has 16 residues. The V and J ends lost 4 bases and 0 bases, in that order; junction bases with no gene match: 7. The CDR3 loop reads CASSAWTSGSSYEQYF. Written as DNA, the CDR3 is TGTGCCAGCAGCGCGTGGACTAGCGGAAGCTCCTACGAGCAGTACTTC.

This rearrangement joins TRBV5-6 to TRBJ2-7, with 11 bases fitting TRBD2. This CDR3 has 16 residues. In germline, CDR1 is SGHDT, CDR2 YYEEEE. V lost 1 base, J lost 1 base, and 4 bases stayed unmatched. The CDR3: CASSLFSSGRSYEQYF. Written as DNA, the CDR3 is TGTGCCAGCAGCTTGTTTTCTAGCGGGAGGTCCTACGAGCAGTACTTC.

V and J are TRBV27 and TRBJ2-5; no firm D call. The length of the CDR3 is 15 residues. V shed 5 bases and J shed 0 bases, with 13 bases lying between them. CDR1 is MNHEY and CDR2 is SMNVEV in the germline V gene (reference sequence). The CDR3 nucleotides read TGTGCCAGCAGTCCCCGGGCTAGGAACCAAGAGACCCAGTACTTC. Residues: CASSPRARNQETQYF.

This clone was observed a single time. The rearrangement uses TRBV11-1 and TRBJ2-1; the match to TRBD2 covers 13 bases. The CDR3 consists of 15 residues. The germline V gene has CDR1 SGHAT and CDR2 FQDESV (reference sequence). With V trimmed by 2 bases and J by 6 bases, 1 base remained unmatched. The CDR3 region has the DNA TGTGCCAGCAGCTTACGGACTAGCGGGAGCAATGAGCAGTTCTTC. It yields the protein CASSLRTSGSNEQFF.

The genes are TRBV9 and TRBJ2-3; D is possibly TRBD2 (5 bases). V was clipped by 4 bases and J by 2 bases, with 14 bases between them. Germline V lookup: CDR1 SGDLS, CDR2 YYNGEE. The CDR3 spans 15 residues. In DNA, the CDR3 is TGTGCCAGCAGCAAAACGACGAGGGTCACAGATACGCAGTATTTT. Translated, it gives CASSKTTRVTDTQYF. The full variable domain, rest sourced from reference TRBV9 and TRBJ2-3, is DSGVTQTPKHLITATGQRVTLRCSPRSGDLSVYWYQQSLDQGLQFLIQYYNGEERAKGNILERFSAQQFPDLHSELNLSSLELGDSALYFCASSKTTRVTDTQYFGPGTRLTVL.

This clone was counted only a few times. The V gene is TRBV15, the J gene TRBJ1-3; D perhaps matches TRBD1 (5 bases). The V end was cut by 3 bases, the J end by 0 bases, with 9 bases between. The CDR3 has 15 amino acids. CDR1 is LNHNV and CDR2 is YYDKDF in the germline V gene (reference sequence). In nucleotides, the CDR3 is TGTGCCACCAGCAGGAGACAGAGCTCTGGAAACACCATATATTTT. Translation: CATSRRQSSGNTIYF.

V usage is TRBV5-4 and J usage is TRBJ2-3, with TRBD2 matching over 9 bases. Germline CDR1 SGHNT, CDR2 YYREEE (reference sequence). Trimming cost V 5 bases and J 6 bases; bases outside gene matches: 10. The CDR3 consists of 15 residues. CDR3 coding DNA: TGTGCCAGCAGTGGGGGGGCTAGCGGGAAGGATACGCAGTATTTT. Its protein is CASSGGASGKDTQYF.

On this clone: Additional DNA sequences in this sample encode the identical CDR3. This chain links TRBV7-7 with TRBJ2-2; 9 nucleotides line up with TRBD2. The trim removed 3 bases at V and 4 bases at J, leaving 3 bases unmatched. The CDR3 has 15 residues. Looked up from germline, CDR1 is SSHAT and CDR2 is FNYEAQ (reference sequence). CDR3 coding DNA: TGTGCCAGCAGCTTGCTTAGCGGGAGCACCGGGGAGCTGTTTTTT. This translates into CASSLLSGSTGELFF.

The chain links TRBV6-1 to TRBJ1-2, with D uncertain. The CDR3 covers 14 residues. Germline loops: CDR1 MNHNS, CDR2 SASEGT. Trimming stripped 5 bases from V and 0 bases from J, with 10 bases between. The CDR3 DNA reads TGTGCCAGCAGTATTCGGACTTCTAACTATGGCTACACCTTC. Protein: CASSIRTSNYGYTF.

The rearrangement joins TRBV28 to TRBJ1-2, with D unclear. Germline V gives CDR1 MDHEN, CDR2 SYDVKM. The CDR3 runs 13 residues. The V end lost 5 bases, the J end lost 6 bases, and 13 bases lay between the germline ends. This CDR3 reads CASSTLSGDGYTF. CDR3 DNA sequence: TGTGCCAGCAGTACCCTTTCTGGGGATGGCTACACCTTC.

The chain joins TRBV18 to TRBJ2-7; 8 bases agree with TRBD2. Germline V CDR1 and CDR2: KGHSH, LQKENI. The CDR3 is 15 residues long. V gave up 6 bases and J gave up 0 bases; unmatched junction bases: 7. The DNA of the CDR3 is TGTGCCAGCTCGCCGAGCGGGAGTCTCTCCTACGAGCAGTACTTC. Translating it yields CASSPSGSLSYEQYF.

This clone occurred many times. This rearrangement joins TRBV28 to TRBJ2-3; D is ambiguous. Trimming removed 3 bases from V and 5 bases from J, with 9 bases in between. Germline assignment: CDR1 MDHEN and CDR2 SYDVKM. CDR3 length: 13 amino acids. DNA for the CDR3: TGTGCCAGCAGTTTCCGGCCAAGAGATACGCAGTATTTT. Amino acid sequence: CASSFRPRDTQYF.

V usage is TRBV6-6 and J usage is TRBJ1-1; the D gene is possibly TRBD1 (5 bases). Germline loops: CDR1 MNHNY, CDR2 SVGAGI (reference sequence). Trimming took off 8 bases at V and 2 bases at J, with 9 bases between the two ends. The CDR3 is made up of 12 amino acids. The CDR3 reads CASRGGNTEAFF. CDR3 coding DNA: TGTGCCAGCCGGGGGGGAAACACTGAAGCTTTCTTT.

V is TRBV15 and J is TRBJ2-3; D is perhaps TRBD2 (6 bases). The germline V and J ends were trimmed by 5 bases and 0 bases, with 15 bases remaining between them. The germline gives CDR1 LNHNV, CDR2 YYDKDF (reference sequence). The CDR3 runs 16 residues. The CDR3 DNA reads as TGTGCCACCAGCCCTCCCGGGAGACCTAGCACAGATACGCAGTATTTT. It specifies CATSPPGRPSTDTQYF.

This clone appeared once. This chain connects TRBV7-2 to TRBJ1-1; no reliable D call. Germline V gene data show CDR1 as SGHTA and CDR2 as FQGNSA. The CDR3 runs to 15 residues. Trimming pared 2 bases from V and 1 base from J, leaving 11 bases between. The CDR3 loop is CASSLNPGENTEAFF. Written as DNA, the CDR3 is TGTGCCAGCAGCTTAAACCCAGGAGAGAACACTGAAGCTTTCTTT.

Remarks on this clone: At one boundary the junction diverges from the germline segment, which might be a read error. The genes are TRBV5-5 and TRBJ1-1; no firm D call. This CDR3 contains 15 residues. CDR1 SGHKS and CDR2 YYEKEE come from the germline V gene (reference sequence). CDR3 in amino acids: CASSFNADPNAEAFF. The CDR3 DNA reads as TGTGCCAGCAGCTTTAATGCGGACCCGAACGCTGAAGCTTTCTTT.

The chain links TRBV27 to TRBJ1-1, with unresolved D. The V gene lost 3 bases and the J gene lost 0 bases, with 11 bases spanning the gap. This CDR3 is 15 amino acids long. The germline V gene encodes CDR1 MNHEY and CDR2 SMNVEV (reference sequence). CDR3 sequence: CASSFNRNLNTEAFF. CDR3 sequence (DNA): TGTGCCAGCAGTTTCAATCGGAATCTGAACACTGAAGCTTTCTTT.

The V gene is TRBV7-2, the J gene TRBJ2-7, with 8 nucleotides matching TRBD2. Germline loops: CDR1 SGHTA, CDR2 FQGNSA. V was clipped by 2 bases and J by 7 bases; unmatched bases: 10. The CDR3 sequence is 15 residues long. The DNA of the CDR3 is TGTGCCAGCAGCTTACCCGGGAGGGCCTTTAGGGAGCAGTACTTC. Amino acids: CASSLPGRAFREQYF.

The chain combines TRBV29-1 with TRBJ2-7; D gene unclear. The germline gives CDR1 SQVTM, CDR2 ANQGSEA. The CDR3 contains 11 residues. Trimming shortened V by 4 bases and J by 5 bases, and 9 bases separated the two germline ends. CDR3 DNA: TGCAGCGTTGTTTCCCACGACGAGCAGTACTTC. As protein: CSVVSHDEQYF.

The chain employs TRBV30 and TRBJ2-7; 9 bases line up with TRBD2. Losses at the gene ends were 7 bases for V and 0 bases for J; bases not matched to a gene: 4. CDR1 is GTSNPN and CDR2 is SVGIG in the germline V gene (reference sequence). The CDR3 consists of 13 residues. CDR3 bases: TGTGCCTTGGAAGCGGGAGGCTCCTACGAGCAGTACTTC. Amino acids: CALEAGGSYEQYF.

This chain uses TRBV5-1 with TRBJ1-1, with D possibly matching TRBD1 (6 bases). Germline-derived CDR1 and CDR2 are SGHRS and YFSETQ. V was trimmed by 5 bases and J by 3 bases, leaving 11 bases between them. The CDR3 totals 13 residues. This CDR3 reads CASRQPGDTEAFF. DNA of the CDR3: TGCGCCAGCAGGCAGCCAGGGGACACTGAAGCTTTCTTT.

The CDR3 spells CATWGGNSGNTIYF. CDR3 bases: TGTGCCACATGGGGGGGCAACTCTGGAAACACCATATATTTT. V is TRBV19 and J is TRBJ1-3; possible D gene TRBD1, 6 bases. The CDR3 extends over 14 amino acids. V was pared by 10 bases and J by 0 bases, with 13 bases between. Germline values: CDR1 LNHDA, CDR2 SQIVND (reference sequence). Supplemented by reference TRBV19 and TRBJ1-3, the full variable domain reads DGGITQSPKYLFRKEGQNVTLSCEQNLNHDAMYWYRQDPGQGLRLIYYSQIVNDFQKGDIAEGYSVSREKKESFPLTVTSAQKNPTAFYLCATWGGNSGNTIYFGEGSWLTVV.